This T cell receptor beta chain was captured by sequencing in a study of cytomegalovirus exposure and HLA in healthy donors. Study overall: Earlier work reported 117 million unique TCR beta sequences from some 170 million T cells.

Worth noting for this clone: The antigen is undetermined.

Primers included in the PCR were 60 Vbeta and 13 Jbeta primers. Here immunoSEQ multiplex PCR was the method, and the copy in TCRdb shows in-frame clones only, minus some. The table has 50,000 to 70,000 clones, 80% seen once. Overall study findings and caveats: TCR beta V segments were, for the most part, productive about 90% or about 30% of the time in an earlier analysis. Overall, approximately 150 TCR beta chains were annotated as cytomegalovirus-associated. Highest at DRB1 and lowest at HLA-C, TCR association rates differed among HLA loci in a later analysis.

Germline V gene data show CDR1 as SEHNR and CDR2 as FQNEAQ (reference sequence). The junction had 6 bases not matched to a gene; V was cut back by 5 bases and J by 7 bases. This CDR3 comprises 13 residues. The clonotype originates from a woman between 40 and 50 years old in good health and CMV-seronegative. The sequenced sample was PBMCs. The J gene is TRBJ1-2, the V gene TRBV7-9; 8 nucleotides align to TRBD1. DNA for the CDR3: TGTGCCAGCAGCGCCCGGACAGGGTCTGGCTACACCTTC. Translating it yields CASSARTGSGYTF.